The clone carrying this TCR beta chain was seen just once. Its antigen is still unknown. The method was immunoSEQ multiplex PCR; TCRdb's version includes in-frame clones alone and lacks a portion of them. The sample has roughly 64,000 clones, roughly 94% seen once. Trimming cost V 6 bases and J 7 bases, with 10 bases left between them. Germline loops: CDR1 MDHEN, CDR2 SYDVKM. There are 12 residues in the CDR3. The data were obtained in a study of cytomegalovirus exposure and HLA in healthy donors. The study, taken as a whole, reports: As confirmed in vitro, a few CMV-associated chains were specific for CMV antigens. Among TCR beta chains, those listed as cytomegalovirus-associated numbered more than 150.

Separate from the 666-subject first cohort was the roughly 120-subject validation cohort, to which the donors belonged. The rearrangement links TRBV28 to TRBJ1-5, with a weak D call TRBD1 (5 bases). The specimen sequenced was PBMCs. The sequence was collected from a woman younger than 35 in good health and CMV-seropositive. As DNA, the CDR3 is TGTGCCAGCAGCGTACCAGGGCAGCCCCAGCATTTT. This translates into CASSVPGQPQHF.